These 30 T cell receptor beta chains originate from one sample sequenced in a study of blood T cell repertoires in COVID-19. Measured with immunoSEQ multiplex PCR; TCRdb has only the in-frame clones, and not every one. The table records around 120,000 clones, 60% to 85% of them present only once. Source material: peripheral blood. The receptors shown here come from a man between 65 and 85 years old with acute or convalescent COVID-19.

J is TRBJ2-2 and V is TRBV29-1; 9 positions match TRBD1. The CDR3 spans 15 residues. Germline-derived CDR1 and CDR2 are SQVTM and ANQGSEA. With 6 bases clipped from V and 4 bases from J, the junction kept 9 bases outside the gene matches. CDR3: CSVVRDRVGTGELFF. As DNA, the CDR3 is TGCAGCGTCGTACGGGACAGGGTTGGCACCGGGGAGCTGTTTTTT.

The chain recombines TRBV27 with TRBJ2-2, with 9 bases that match TRBD1. V was pared by 8 bases and J by 6 bases, with 16 bases of the junction left unmatched. The CDR3 consists of 17 residues. Per the germline V gene, CDR1 is MNHEY and CDR2 is SMNVEV (reference sequence). This CDR3 reads CASRLDVGQGPPGELFF. CDR3 DNA: TGTGCCAGCCGCCTGGATGTGGGACAGGGTCCACCCGGGGAGCTGTTTTTT.

The rearrangement uses TRBV30 and TRBJ1-1; D not certain. Looked up from germline, CDR1 is GTSNPN and CDR2 is SVGIG (reference sequence). CDR3 length: 13 amino acids. Trimming cost V 4 bases and J 5 bases, with 14 bases left between them. CDR3 coding DNA: TGTGCCTGGAAACCTACCGGTTGGACTGAAGCTTTCTTT. Its translation is CAWKPTGWTEAFF. Filled out from reference TRBV30 and TRBJ1-1, the complete variable domain reads SQTIHQWPATLVQPVGSPLSLECTVEGTSNPNLYWYRQAAGRGLQLLFYSVGIGQISSEVPQNLSASRPQDRQFILSSKKLLLSDSGFYLCAWKPTGWTEAFFGQGTRLTVV.

V is TRBV28 and J is TRBJ2-2; 8 bases are a match to TRBD2. The germline V gene has CDR1 MDHEN and CDR2 SYDVKM. The V and J ends lost 6 bases and 4 bases, in that order; junction bases with no gene match: 7. CDR3 length: 15 residues. The CDR3 region has the DNA TGTGCCAGCAGGAGTAGCGGGGAGGCCACCGGGGAGCTGTTTTTT. It codes for CASRSSGEATGELFF.

CDR3 nucleotides: TGTGCCAGCAGTTTCGCGGGACAGGGGATGGGAGTACTGTTTTTT. Translation gives CASSFAGQGMGVLFF. The rearrangement joins TRBV27 to TRBJ1-4, with 10 bases lining up with TRBD1. Germline values: CDR1 MNHEY, CDR2 SMNVEV (reference sequence). V trimming: 3 bases; J trimming: 13 bases; junction bases outside the gene matches: 11. This CDR3 is built from 15 residues.

This clone was seen at least ten times. The same CDR3 can be traced to other DNA sequences in this sample. The chain couples TRBV6-5 to TRBJ1-1; maybe TRBD1 (5 bases). Germline V gene sequence: CDR1 MNHEY, CDR2 SVGAGI. Trimming took 3 bases from V and 5 from J, leaving 10 bases between them. The CDR3 length is 13 residues. The CDR3 coding sequence is TGTGCCAGCAGTTATTCGGGGGGAACTGAAGCTTTCTTT. It encodes CASSYSGGTEAFF.

A few counts support this clone. The V gene is TRBV5-6, the J gene TRBJ1-4; 7 nucleotides line up with TRBD1. Per the germline V gene, CDR1 is SGHDT and CDR2 is YYEEEE. There are 14 residues in the CDR3. The ends lost 0 bases at V and 7 bases at J; junction bases unmatched: 3. CDR3 in amino acids: CASSLVNRGEKLFF. The CDR3 coding sequence is TGTGCCAGCAGCTTGGTGAACAGGGGTGAAAAACTGTTTTTT.

In DNA form, the CDR3 reads TGTGCCAGCAGCACACAGCGGGGCTACAATGAGCAGTTCTTC. This sequence encodes CASSTQRGYNEQFF. The chain recombines TRBV7-2 with TRBJ2-1, with 7 bases identical to TRBD2. After removal of 5 bases from V and 3 bases from J, the junction contained 4 bases not matched to a gene. CDR1 and CDR2 (germline): SGHTA, FQGNSA. This CDR3 spans 14 amino acids.

The V call is TRBV5-5, the J call TRBJ2-1, with D perhaps TRBD2 (5 bases). This CDR3 is 15 amino acids long. CDR1 is SGHKS and CDR2 is YYEKEE in the germline V gene (reference sequence). Trimming pared 2 bases from V and 0 bases from J, leaving 9 bases between. The CDR3 sequence: CASSFSGSSYNEQFF. As DNA, the CDR3 is TGTGCCAGCAGCTTCTCGGGGAGCTCCTACAATGAGCAGTTCTTC.

This sequence joins TRBV3-1 (or the pseudogene TRBV3-2) and TRBJ1-6; 8 bases align to TRBD1. V gave up 4 bases and J gave up 3 bases; unmatched junction bases: 5. CDR3 size: 16 residues. Germline V lookup: CDR1 LGHDT, CDR2 YNNKEL (reference sequence). The CDR3 DNA reads TGTGCCAGCAGCCCCGACAGGGGCTACTATAATTCACCCCTCCACTTT. Translating gives CASSPDRGYYNSPLHF.

This sequence joins TRBV14 and TRBJ1-1; the D gene is possibly TRBD1 (5 bases). V dropped 4 bases and J dropped 5 bases, with 17 bases sitting between them. The CDR3 contains 15 residues. CDR1 and CDR2 from the germline V gene are SGHDN and FVKESK. CDR3 bases: TGTGCCAGCAGCCCAAGTGCAGGGATTTTGACTGAAGCTTTCTTT. Translated, it gives CASSPSAGILTEAFF. Looking up the rest from reference TRBV14 and TRBJ1-1 gives the full variable domain: EAGVTQFPSHSVIEKGQTVTLRCDPISGHDNLYWYRRVMGKEIKFLLHFVKESKQDESGMPNNRFLAERTGGTYSTLKVQPAELEDSGVYFCASSPSAGILTEAFFGQGTRLTVV.

The chain links TRBV19 to TRBJ1-2; 11 bases match TRBD1. Germline V lookup: CDR1 LNHDA, CDR2 SQIVND (reference sequence). The CDR3 extends over 14 amino acids. V lost 7 bases, J lost 6 bases, and 7 bases stayed unmatched. The chain's CDR3 is CASNPDRGRHGYTF. As DNA, the CDR3 is TGTGCCAGTAATCCGGACAGGGGGCGGCATGGCTACACCTTC. Supplemented by reference TRBV19 and TRBJ1-2, the full variable domain reads DGGITQSPKYLFRKEGQNVTLSCEQNLNHDAMYWYRQDPGQGLRLIYYSQIVNDFQKGDIAEGYSVSREKKESFPLTVTSAQKNPTAFYLCASNPDRGRHGYTFGSGTRLTVV.

J is TRBJ1-2 and V is TRBV19; 11 bases are shared with TRBD1. The V and J ends lost 9 bases and 6 bases, in that order; junction bases with no gene match: 3. There are 12 residues in the CDR3. CDR1 and CDR2 from the germline V gene are LNHDA and SQIVND (reference sequence). The CDR3 region is CASRDRGNGYTF. As DNA, the CDR3 is TGTGCCAGCAGGGACAGGGGGAATGGCTACACCTTC.

The chain couples TRBV9 to TRBJ1-2; D is perhaps TRBD1 (5 bases). The CDR3 spans 13 residues. Germline V gene sequence: CDR1 SGDLS, CDR2 YYNGEE. Trimming pared 1 base from V and 1 base from J, leaving 5 bases between. Here the CDR3 reads CASSVQGNYGYTF. Here the CDR3 DNA reads TGTGCCAGCAGCGTACAGGGTAACTATGGCTACACCTTC.

V gene TRBV6-5 combines with J gene TRBJ1-1, with D maybe TRBD1 (6 bases). The length of the CDR3 is 13 residues. Germline lookup yields CDR1 MNHEY and CDR2 SVGAGI. V lost 0 bases and J lost 8, with 10 bases in between. The CDR3 protein is CASSYSPGAEAFF. Written as DNA, the CDR3 is TGTGCCAGCAGTTACTCGCCAGGGGCCGAAGCTTTCTTT.

The chain uses TRBV18 and TRBJ1-2, with TRBD1 as a possible D gene (5 bases). The V and J ends lost 2 bases and 8 bases respectively, with 15 bases between them. CDR1 is KGHSH and CDR2 is LQKENI in the germline V gene. The CDR3 spans 14 residues. CDR3 amino acids: CASSPTQGRVGYTF. DNA for the CDR3: TGTGCCAGCTCACCAACCCAGGGAAGAGTAGGCTACACCTTC.

The V call is TRBV9, the J call TRBJ2-1, with 7 bases identical to TRBD1. CDR1 is SGDLS, CDR2 YYNGEE, per germline. This CDR3 spans 14 amino acids. Trimming took 3 bases from V and 8 from J; bases not matched to a gene: 8. The CDR3 region has the DNA TGTGCCAGCAGCGGGAGGAACAGGGGCGATGAGCAGTTCTTC. It is translated as CASSGRNRGDEQFF.

The chain uses TRBV11-2 and TRBJ2-7; TRBD2 agrees at 8 bases. CDR1 and CDR2 from the germline V gene are SGHAT and FQNNGV. The CDR3 has 15 residues. Trimming at V came to 1 base and at J to 7 bases, leaving 9 bases not matched to a gene. The CDR3 DNA reads as TGTGCCAGCAGCTTAGTGAAGGGGGGACTAGGAGAGCAGTACTTC. Protein sequence: CASSLVKGGLGEQYF.

The chain combines TRBV19 with TRBJ1-1, with 8 bases aligning to TRBD1. The germline V gene encodes CDR1 LNHDA and CDR2 SQIVND (reference sequence). J lost 4 bases, V lost 4 bases, and 2 bases had no gene match. This CDR3 has 13 amino acids. The CDR3 coding sequence is TGTGCCAGTAGTAGACAGGGGACCACTGAAGCTTTCTTT. This translates into CASSRQGTTEAFF.

The J gene is TRBJ1-2, the V gene TRBV9, with 7 bases fitting TRBD1. Germline V gene lookup returns CDR1 SGDLS and CDR2 YYNGEE. The V and J ends lost 0 bases and 6 bases, in that order; junction bases with no gene match: 5. The CDR3 sequence is 14 residues long. CDR3 in DNA: TGTGCCAGCAGCGTAGCGAACAGGGGAGATGGCTACACCTTC. Its translation is CASSVANRGDGYTF. The whole variable domain, filled in from reference TRBV9 and TRBJ1-2, reads DSGVTQTPKHLITATGQRVTLRCSPRSGDLSVYWYQQSLDQGLQFLIQYYNGEERAKGNILERFSAQQFPDLHSELNLSSLELGDSALYFCASSVANRGDGYTFGSGTRLTVV.

This rearrangement joins TRBV18 to TRBJ1-1; D gene uncertain. The CDR3 extends over 15 amino acids. The germline gives CDR1 KGHSH, CDR2 LQKENI. V gave up 4 bases and J gave up 0 bases, with 12 bases separating them. For the CDR3, the DNA is TGTGCCAGCTCACAAAGGCGGCATATGAACACTGAAGCTTTCTTT. This encodes CASSQRRHMNTEAFF.

The V gene is TRBV5-4, the J gene TRBJ1-2; D call uncertain. CDR3 length: 13 residues. Trimming stripped 0 bases from V and 4 bases from J, with 7 bases between. Per germline, CDR1 SGHNT and CDR2 YYREEE (reference sequence). CDR3 protein: CASSLVSVYGYTF. In DNA form, the CDR3 reads TGTGCCAGCAGCTTGGTGTCAGTCTATGGCTACACCTTC.

This clone was observed a single time. The chain is built from TRBV18 and TRBJ2-3, with TRBD2 identical over 9 bases. There are 16 residues in the CDR3. Germline V CDR1 and CDR2: KGHSH, LQKENI. Losses at the gene ends were 0 bases for V and 2 bases for J; bases not matched to a gene: 3. The CDR3 DNA is TGTGCCAGCTCACCACCGAGCGGGGGGCCCACAGATACGCAGTATTTT. This encodes CASSPPSGGPTDTQYF.

This CDR3 reads CASSQTGYGYTF. In nucleotides, the CDR3 is TGCGCCAGCAGTCAAACCGGGTATGGCTACACCTTC. The chain has TRBV23-1 and TRBJ1-2; D call uncertain. TRBV23-1 has ORF status, its function being uncertain. The CDR3 loop spans 12 amino acids. V lost 2 bases and J 5 bases, leaving 6 bases between the germline ends.

This clone was observed a single time. The chain joins TRBV7-2 to TRBJ2-1, with 7 bases aligning to TRBD2. The CDR3 has 13 amino acids. Germline V gene lookup returns CDR1 SGHTA and CDR2 FQGNSA. Losses at the gene ends were 4 bases for V and 7 bases for J; bases not matched to a gene: 4. The CDR3, as DNA: TGTGCCAGCAGCTCGTCGGGGGGTAATGAGCAGTTCTTC. Protein sequence: CASSSSGGNEQFF.

The CDR3 loop is CATSRDLTGTESYTF. The CDR3 DNA reads as TGTGCCACCAGCAGAGATCTAACAGGGACGGAAAGCTACACCTTC. The chain carries TRBV15 and TRBJ1-2; tentative D call: TRBD1 (6 bases). The CDR3 length is 15 residues. Germline assignment: CDR1 LNHNV and CDR2 YYDKDF (reference sequence). V was shortened by 0 bases and J by 9 bases, with 17 bases between the two germline ends. The variable domain in full, completed from reference TRBV15 and TRBJ1-2, reads DAMVIQNPRYQVTQFGKPVTLSCSQTLNHNVMYWYQQKSSQAPKLLFHYYDKDFNNEADTPDNFQSRRPNTSFCFLDIRSPGLGDTAMYLCATSRDLTGTESYTFGSGTRLTVV.

The chain combines TRBV27 with TRBJ1-1; D might be TRBD1 (5 bases). This CDR3 comprises 14 residues. The ends were cut back, 0 bases at V and 7 bases at J, with 12 bases in the middle. Germline values: CDR1 MNHEY, CDR2 SMNVEV (reference sequence). The chain's CDR3 is CASSLSPGRGEAFF. The CDR3 nucleotides read TGTGCCAGCAGTTTATCACCGGGGAGGGGTGAAGCTTTCTTT.

The rearrangement joins TRBV5-1 to TRBJ1-3, with TRBD1 matching over 9 bases. V trimming: 4 bases; J trimming: 1 base; junction bases outside the gene matches: 3. Germline CDR1 SGHRS, CDR2 YFSETQ. The CDR3 covers 15 residues. The CDR3 DNA follows: TGCGCCAGCAGCCCTGACAGGGGGTCTGGAAACACCATATATTTT. Encoded protein: CASSPDRGSGNTIYF.

DNA of the CDR3: TGTGCTAGTGGTTTGCCCCTTCAACAAGTACACACTGAAGCTTTCTTT. Amino acid sequence: CASGLPLQQVHTEAFF. This chain connects TRBV12-5 to TRBJ1-1; no definite D call. The CDR3 loop spans 16 amino acids. Germline CDR1 is LGHNT and CDR2 is FRNRAP. V was clipped by 2 bases and J by 3 bases, with 16 bases between them.

The table lists this clone with a few counts. V usage is TRBV5-4 and J usage is TRBJ2-3; maybe TRBD1 (6 bases). Germline assignment: CDR1 SGHNT and CDR2 YYREEE (reference sequence). The CDR3 spans 16 residues. Trimming removed 2 bases from V and 1 base from J, with 14 bases in between. CDR3 region: CASSFVQGIGTDTQYF. CDR3 in DNA: TGTGCCAGCAGCTTCGTACAGGGAATCGGCACAGATACGCAGTATTTT.